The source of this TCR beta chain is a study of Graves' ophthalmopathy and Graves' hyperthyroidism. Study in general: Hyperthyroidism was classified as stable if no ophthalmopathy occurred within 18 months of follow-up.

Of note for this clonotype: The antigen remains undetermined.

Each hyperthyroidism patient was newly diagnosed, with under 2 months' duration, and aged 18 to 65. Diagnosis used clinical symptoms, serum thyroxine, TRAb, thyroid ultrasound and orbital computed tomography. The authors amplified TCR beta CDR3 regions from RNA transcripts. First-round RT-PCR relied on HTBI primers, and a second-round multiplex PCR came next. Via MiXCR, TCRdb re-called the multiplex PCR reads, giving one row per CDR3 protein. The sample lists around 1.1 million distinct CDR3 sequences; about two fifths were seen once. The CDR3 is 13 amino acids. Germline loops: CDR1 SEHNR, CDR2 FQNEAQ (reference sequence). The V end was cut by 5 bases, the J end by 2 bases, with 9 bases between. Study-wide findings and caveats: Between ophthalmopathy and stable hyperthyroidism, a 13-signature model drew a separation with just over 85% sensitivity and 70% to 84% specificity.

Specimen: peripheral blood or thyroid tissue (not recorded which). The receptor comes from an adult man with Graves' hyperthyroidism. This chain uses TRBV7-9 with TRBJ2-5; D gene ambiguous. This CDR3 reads CASSPDWQETQYF. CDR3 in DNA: TGTGCCAGCAGCCCTGACTGGCAAGAGACCCAGTACTTC.